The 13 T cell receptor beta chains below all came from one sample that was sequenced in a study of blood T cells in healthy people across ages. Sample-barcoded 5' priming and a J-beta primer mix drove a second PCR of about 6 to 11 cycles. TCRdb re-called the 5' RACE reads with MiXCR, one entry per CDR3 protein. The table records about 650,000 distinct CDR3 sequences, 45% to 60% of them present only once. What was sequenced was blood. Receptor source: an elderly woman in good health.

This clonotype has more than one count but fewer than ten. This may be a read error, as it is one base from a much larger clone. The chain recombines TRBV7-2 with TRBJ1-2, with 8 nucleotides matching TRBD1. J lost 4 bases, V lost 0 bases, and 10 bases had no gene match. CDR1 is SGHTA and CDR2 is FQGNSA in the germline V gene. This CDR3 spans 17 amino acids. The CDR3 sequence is CASSLARVQGGTYGYTF. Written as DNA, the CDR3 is TGTGCCAGCAGCTTAGCGAGAGTACAGGGGGGAACCTATGGCTACACCTTC.

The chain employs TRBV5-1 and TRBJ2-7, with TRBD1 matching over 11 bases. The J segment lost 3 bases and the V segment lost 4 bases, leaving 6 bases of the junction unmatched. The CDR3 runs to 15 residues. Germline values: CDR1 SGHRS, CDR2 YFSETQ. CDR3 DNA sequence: TGCGCCAGCAGCGACCGGGACAGGGGGGACTACGAGCAGTACTTC. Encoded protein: CASSDRDRGDYEQYF.

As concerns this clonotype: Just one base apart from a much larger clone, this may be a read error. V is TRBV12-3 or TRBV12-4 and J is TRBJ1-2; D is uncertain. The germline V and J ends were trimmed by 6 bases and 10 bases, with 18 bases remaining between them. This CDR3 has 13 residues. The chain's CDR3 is CASSHPVGGDYTF. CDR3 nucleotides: TGTGCCAGCAGCCACCCCGTTGGTGGCGACTACACCTTC.

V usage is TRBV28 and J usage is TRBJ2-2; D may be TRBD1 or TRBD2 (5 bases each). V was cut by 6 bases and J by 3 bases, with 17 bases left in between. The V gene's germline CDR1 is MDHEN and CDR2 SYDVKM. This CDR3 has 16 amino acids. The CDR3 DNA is TGTGCCAGCAGAATCTACTCCGGGACGGACACCGGGGAGCTGTTTTTT. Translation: CASRIYSGTDTGELFF.

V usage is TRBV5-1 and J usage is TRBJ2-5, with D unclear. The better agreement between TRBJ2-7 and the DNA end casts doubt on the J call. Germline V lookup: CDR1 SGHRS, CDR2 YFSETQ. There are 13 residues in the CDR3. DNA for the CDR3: TGCGCCAGCAGCGTGGATACCCCCGACGAGCAGTACTTC. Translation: CASSVDTPDEQYF.

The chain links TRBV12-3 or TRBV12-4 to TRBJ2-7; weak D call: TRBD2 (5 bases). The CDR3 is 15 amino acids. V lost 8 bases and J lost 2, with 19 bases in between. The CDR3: CASQAVRGTPYEQYF. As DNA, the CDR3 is TGTGCCAGCCAGGCGGTCCGGGGTACCCCCTACGAGCAGTACTTC.

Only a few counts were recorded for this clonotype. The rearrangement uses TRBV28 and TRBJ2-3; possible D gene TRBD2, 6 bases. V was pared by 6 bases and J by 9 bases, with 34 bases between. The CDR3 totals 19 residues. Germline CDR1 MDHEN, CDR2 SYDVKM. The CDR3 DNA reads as TGTGCCAGCAGCCGATCGCCGTTTTTGGGGGGTTTGGCGGAGGACACGCAGTATTTT. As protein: CASSRSPFLGGLAEDTQYF.

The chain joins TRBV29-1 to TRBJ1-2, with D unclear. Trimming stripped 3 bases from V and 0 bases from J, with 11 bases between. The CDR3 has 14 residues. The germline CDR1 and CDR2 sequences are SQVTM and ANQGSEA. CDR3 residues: CSVEDRGSNYGYTF. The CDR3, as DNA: TGCAGCGTTGAGGACCGCGGGTCTAACTATGGCTACACCTTC.

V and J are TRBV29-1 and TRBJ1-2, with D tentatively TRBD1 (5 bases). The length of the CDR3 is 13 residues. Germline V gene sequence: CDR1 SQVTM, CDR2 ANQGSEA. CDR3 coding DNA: TGCAGTTCGCGGGAGACAGCTAACTATGGCTACACCTTC. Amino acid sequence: CSSRETANYGYTF.

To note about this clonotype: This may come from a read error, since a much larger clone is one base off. CDR3 in amino acids: CASIHGHIYNEQFF. CDR3 sequence (DNA): TGTGCCAGCATCCATGGGCACATATACAATGAGCAGTTCTTC. This chain connects TRBV12-3 or TRBV12-4 to TRBJ2-1; D is unclear. The germline V and J ends were trimmed by 7 bases and 4 bases, with 14 bases remaining between them. The CDR3 totals 14 residues.

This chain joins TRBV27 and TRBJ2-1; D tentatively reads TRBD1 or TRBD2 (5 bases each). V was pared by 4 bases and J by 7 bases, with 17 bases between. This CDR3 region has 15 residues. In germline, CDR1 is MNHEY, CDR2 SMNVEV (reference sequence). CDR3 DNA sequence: TGTGCCAGCAGTTCGTACGGGTCAGGGACGAATGAGCAGTTCTTC. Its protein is CASSSYGSGTNEQFF.

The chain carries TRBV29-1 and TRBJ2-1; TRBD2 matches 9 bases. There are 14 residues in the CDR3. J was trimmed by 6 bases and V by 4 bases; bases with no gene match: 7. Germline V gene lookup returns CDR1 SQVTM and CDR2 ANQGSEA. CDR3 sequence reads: CSVGFPGLANEQFF. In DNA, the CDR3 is TGCAGCGTTGGGTTTCCGGGACTAGCCAATGAGCAGTTCTTC.

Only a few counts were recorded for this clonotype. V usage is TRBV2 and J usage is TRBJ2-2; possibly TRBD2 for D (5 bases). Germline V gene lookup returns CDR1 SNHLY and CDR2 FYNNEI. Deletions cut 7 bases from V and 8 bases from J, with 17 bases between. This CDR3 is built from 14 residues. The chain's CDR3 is CASKIESGGGELFF. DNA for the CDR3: TGTGCCAGCAAAATTGAGAGCGGCGGGGGGGAGCTGTTTTTT.